This T cell receptor (beta chain) was sequenced for a study of blood T cell repertoires in COVID-19. At the level of the study: Nucleic acid was either cDNA or gDNA, and it came from T cells, B-cell-depleted T cells, or PBMCs.

In the source study's methods: The authors estimated nucleated cell counts from reference gene primer amplification. Some clones are missing from TCRdb's copy, which holds only in-frame ones; the method was immunoSEQ multiplex PCR. The V and J calls and the clone size are those of that table, but D and trimming were determined from the DNA. In the table there are around 180,000 clones, 88% of which are singletons. Sequenced input: peripheral blood. The sequence came from a human donor in a cohort sampled during active COVID-19.

Here the CDR3 reads CASSLRQARTDTQYF. The DNA for the CDR3 is TGTGCCAGCAGTTTACGCCAGGCCCGCACAGATACGCAGTATTTT. The rearrangement joins TRBV27 to TRBJ2-3; D call uncertain. The CDR3 sequence is 15 residues long. The V end was cut by 2 bases, the J end by 1 base, with 10 bases between. CDR1 is MNHEY, CDR2 SMNVEV, per germline (reference sequence).